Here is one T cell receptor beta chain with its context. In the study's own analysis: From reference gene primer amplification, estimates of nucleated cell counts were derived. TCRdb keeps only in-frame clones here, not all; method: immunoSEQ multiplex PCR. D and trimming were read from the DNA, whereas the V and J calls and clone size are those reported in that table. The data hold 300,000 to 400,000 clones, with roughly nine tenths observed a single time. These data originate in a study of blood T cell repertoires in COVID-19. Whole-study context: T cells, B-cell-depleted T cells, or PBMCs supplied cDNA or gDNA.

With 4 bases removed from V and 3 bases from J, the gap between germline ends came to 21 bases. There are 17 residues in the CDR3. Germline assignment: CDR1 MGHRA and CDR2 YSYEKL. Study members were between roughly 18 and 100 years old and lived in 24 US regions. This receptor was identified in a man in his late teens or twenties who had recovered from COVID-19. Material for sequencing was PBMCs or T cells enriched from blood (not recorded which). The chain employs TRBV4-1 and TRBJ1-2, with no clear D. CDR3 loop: CASSRRFLTFEDYGYTF. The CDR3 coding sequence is TGCGCCAGCAGCCGACGATTTTTGACTTTTGAGGACTATGGCTACACCTTC.